This TCR beta chain was profiled in a study of response to subunit inactivated influenza vaccine (dated by TCRdb to between 2018 and 2020). Concerning the study at large: Deep quantitative profiling of the T cell receptor repertoire was used in the study to follow responses to a trivalent subunit inactivated influenza vaccine. The paper's findings and limits, for the study overall: The authors suggested that each seasonal influenza vaccination may recruit only a limited number of new T cells.

Libraries were built with RT-PCR. Sequencing relied on an Illumina HiSeq 2500. TCRdb ran its own pipeline on the public reads, namely fastp trimming at Q25 and MiXCR clone calling, and kept in-frame beta chains. Each record represents a unique CDR3 protein, reported with the most common genes and DNA among its rows. The sample data list about 310,000 distinct CDR3 sequences, and roughly 22% of these were observed just once. The ten largest account for 10% of the sample. CDR1 and CDR2 are drawn from the germline V gene: SGHDT, YYEEEE. The trim is 0 bases for V and 4 bases for J, with a gap of 17 bases between the germline ends. The CDR3 contains 17 residues, cysteine and phenylalanine counted. CDR3 DNA only is kept here, 51 bases in frame from base 1. Notes on this clonotype: The antigen it recognizes is unknown. Per-nucleotide qualities are absent, and no much larger clonotype sits a single base away.

Sample: PBMCs from blood, taken 21 months after vaccination. The sequence is built from TRBV5-6 and TRBJ2-1; the D gene lacks a confident call. The clonotype was recovered from a man between 50 and 69 years old who received an inactivated influenza vaccine. Donor details come from another sample of the same person, matched by shared clones. CDR3 reads: CASSLDFLGSVYNEQFF. The DNA reads TGTGCCAGCAGCTTGGATTTCTTGGGTTCGGTATACAATGAGCAGTTCTTC.